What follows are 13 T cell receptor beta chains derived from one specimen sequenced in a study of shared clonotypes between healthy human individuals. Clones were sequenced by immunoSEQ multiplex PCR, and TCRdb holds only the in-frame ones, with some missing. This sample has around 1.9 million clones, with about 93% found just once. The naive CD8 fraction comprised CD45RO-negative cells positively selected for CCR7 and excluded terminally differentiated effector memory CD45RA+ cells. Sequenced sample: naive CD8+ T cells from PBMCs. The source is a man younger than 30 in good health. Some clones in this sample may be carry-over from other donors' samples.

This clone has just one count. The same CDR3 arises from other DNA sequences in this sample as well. In DNA, the CDR3 is TGTGCCAGCAGCTTAGCATCCAGCTACGAGCAGTACTTC. Encoded protein: CASSLASSYEQYF. V gene TRBV11-2 combines with J gene TRBJ2-7; D gene unclear. The germline V gene has CDR1 SGHAT and CDR2 FQNNGV. V shed 1 base and J shed 3 bases, with 7 bases lying between them. This CDR3 has 13 amino acids.

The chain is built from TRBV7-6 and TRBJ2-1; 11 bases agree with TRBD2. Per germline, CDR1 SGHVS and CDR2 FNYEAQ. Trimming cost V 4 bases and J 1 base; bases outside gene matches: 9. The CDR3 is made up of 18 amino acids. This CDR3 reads CASSYLAGGVGSYNEQFF. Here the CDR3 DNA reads TGTGCCAGCAGCTATTTAGCGGGAGGGGTAGGGTCCTACAATGAGCAGTTCTTC.

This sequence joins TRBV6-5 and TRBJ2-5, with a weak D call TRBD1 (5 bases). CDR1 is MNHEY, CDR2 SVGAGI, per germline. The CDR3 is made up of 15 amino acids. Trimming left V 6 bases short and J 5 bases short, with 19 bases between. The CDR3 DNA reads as TGTGCCAGCAGCCGCCGGCAGGGCCCTCGGGAGACCCAGTACTTC. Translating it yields CASSRRQGPRETQYF.

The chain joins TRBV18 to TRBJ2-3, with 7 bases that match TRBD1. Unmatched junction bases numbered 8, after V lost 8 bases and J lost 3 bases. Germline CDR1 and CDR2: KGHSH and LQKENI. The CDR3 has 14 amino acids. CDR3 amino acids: CASTRQGPTDTQYF. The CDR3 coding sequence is TGTGCCAGCACCCGACAGGGTCCAACAGATACGCAGTATTTT. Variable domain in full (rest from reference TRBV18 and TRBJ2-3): NAGVMQNPRHLVRRRGQEARLRCSPMKGHSHVYWYRQLPEEGLKFMVYLQKENIIDESGMPKERFSAEFPKEGPSILRIQQVVRGDSAAYFCASTRQGPTDTQYFGPGTRLTVL.

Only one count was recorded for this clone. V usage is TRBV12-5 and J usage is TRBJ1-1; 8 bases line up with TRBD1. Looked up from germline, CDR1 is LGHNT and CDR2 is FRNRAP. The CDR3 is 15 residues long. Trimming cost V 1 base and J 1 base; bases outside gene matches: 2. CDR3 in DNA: TGTGCTAGTGGTTTGGGGGGGACAGGGAACACTGAAGCTTTCTTT. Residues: CASGLGGTGNTEAFF.

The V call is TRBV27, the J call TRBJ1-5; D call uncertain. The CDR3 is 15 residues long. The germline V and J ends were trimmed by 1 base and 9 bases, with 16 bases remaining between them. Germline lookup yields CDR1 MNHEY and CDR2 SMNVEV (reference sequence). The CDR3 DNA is TGTGCCAGCAGTTTATGGGCGGCCCCCGATCGGCCCCAGCATTTT. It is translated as CASSLWAAPDRPQHF.

CDR3 bases: TGTGCCAGCAGGCCGAAGGGGGTCCCCCTCTCTGGGGCCAACGTCCTGACTTTC. It encodes CASRPKGVPLSGANVLTF. This chain connects TRBV28 to TRBJ2-6; D is possibly TRBD1 (6 bases). This CDR3 comprises 18 residues. Per germline, CDR1 MDHEN and CDR2 SYDVKM. V lost 6 bases to trimming and J lost 0 bases, with 18 bases between them.

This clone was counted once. This CDR3 reads CASSLRDSSHYEQYF. CDR3 nucleotide sequence: TGTGCCAGCAGTCTCCGGGACAGCTCTCACTACGAGCAGTACTTC. V gene TRBV27 combines with J gene TRBJ2-7; TRBD1 matches at 7 bases. Germline-derived CDR1 and CDR2 are MNHEY and SMNVEV (reference sequence). CDR3 length equals 15 residues. Trimming took 5 bases from V and 3 from J; bases not matched to a gene: 10.

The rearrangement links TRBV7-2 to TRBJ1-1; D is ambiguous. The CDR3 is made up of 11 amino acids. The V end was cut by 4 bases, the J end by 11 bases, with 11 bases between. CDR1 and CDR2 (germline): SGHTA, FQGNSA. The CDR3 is CASSSLIRAFF. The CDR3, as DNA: TGTGCCAGCAGCTCGTTAATCCGGGCTTTCTTT.

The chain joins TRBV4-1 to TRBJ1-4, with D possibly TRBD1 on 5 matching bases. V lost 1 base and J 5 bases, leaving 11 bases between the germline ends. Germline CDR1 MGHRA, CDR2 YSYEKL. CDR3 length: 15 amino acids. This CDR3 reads CASSQGWGMNEKLFF. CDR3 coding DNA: TGCGCCAGCAGCCAAGGATGGGGGATGAATGAAAAACTGTTTTTT.

CDR3 DNA sequence: TGTGCCAGCAGTTACAGGGGAGACACAGATACGCAGTATTTT. As protein: CASSYRGDTDTQYF. This chain links TRBV27 with TRBJ2-3; TRBD1 aligns across 7 bases. The J segment lost 2 bases and the V segment lost 4 bases, leaving 3 bases of the junction unmatched. The CDR3 sequence is 14 residues long. From germline, CDR1 is MNHEY and CDR2 SMNVEV (reference sequence).

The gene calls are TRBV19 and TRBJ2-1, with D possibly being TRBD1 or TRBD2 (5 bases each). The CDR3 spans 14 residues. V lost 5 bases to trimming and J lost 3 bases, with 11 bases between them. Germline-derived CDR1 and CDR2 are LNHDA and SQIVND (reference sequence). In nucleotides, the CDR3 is TGTGCCAGTAGTTACCGGGGCGACTACAATGAGCAGTTCTTC. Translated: CASSYRGDYNEQFF.

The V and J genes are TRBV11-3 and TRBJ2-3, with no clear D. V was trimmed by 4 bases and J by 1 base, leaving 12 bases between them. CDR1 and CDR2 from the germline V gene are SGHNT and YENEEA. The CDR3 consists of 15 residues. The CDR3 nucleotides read TGTGCCAGCAGCTCGGGCGTGGGCGGCACAGATACGCAGTATTTT. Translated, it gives CASSSGVGGTDTQYF.